This T cell receptor (beta chain) stems from a study of chemoradiotherapy in HPV16-positive cancers. Background on the study: Functional T-cell assays on a couple of HPV16-positive patients' cells defined candidate HPV-specific clones and common TCR motifs. Findings and limits, study-wide: Better recurrence-free survival went with HPV-responsive T-cell expansion in HPV16-positive patients. Non-HPV-specific T cells did not expand in tumors during treatment, whereas candidate HPV-specific clones and E7-related motifs did.

Over chemoradiotherapy, repertoires were sampled more than once. The CDR3 contains 15 residues. V lost 2 bases and J lost 5; bases outside the gene matches: 8. Per the germline V gene, CDR1 is SGHAT and CDR2 is FQNNGV. Sequencing was performed with immunoSEQ multiplex PCR; in TCRdb, only in-frame clones are kept and a portion is missing. The sample has about 15,000 clones, more than 75% seen once. As regards this clone: The antigen is not known.

This sequence joins TRBV11-2 and TRBJ1-2, with 7 bases lining up with TRBD1. The source is a human donor with HPV-associated anogenital cancer. This specimen was blood, taken from a patient who underwent chemoradiotherapy. The chain's CDR3 is CASSLNTRQGYGYTF. In DNA form, the CDR3 reads TGTGCCAGCAGCTTAAACACACGACAGGGATATGGCTACACCTTC.